Listed below are T cell receptor beta chains from one sample, sequenced in a study of blood T cell repertoires in COVID-19. Clones were sequenced by immunoSEQ multiplex PCR, and TCRdb holds only the in-frame ones, with some missing. The data hold about 130,000 clones, with about 78% observed a single time. Sequences were obtained from peripheral blood. These receptors originate from a man aged 60 to 75 who had recovered from COVID-19. Each CDR3 is given with its conserved first and last residue. The D gene is left open where the match is weak. Not every row has a clone size; where given, it reads once, few, many or a size class.

d_call: NA
v_call: TRBV19
clone_size: NA
j_call: TRBJ2-3
cdr3_aa: CASSELEQGTDTQYF
cdr3_nt: TGTGCCAGTAGTGAACTGGAACAGGGCACAGATACGCAGTATTTT

d_call: TRBD1
v_call: TRBV4-2
clone_size: NA
j_call: TRBJ1-2
cdr3_aa: CASSQDSDRVYGYTF
cdr3_nt: TGTGCCAGCAGCCAAGATAGTGACAGGGTCTATGGCTACACCTTC

d_call: TRBD1
v_call: TRBV6-6
clone_size: once
j_call: TRBJ1-1
cdr3_aa: CASSRQGRSWITEAFF
cdr3_nt: TGTGCCAGCAGTAGACAGGGGAGGTCTTGGATCACTGAAGCTTTCTTT

d_call: TRBD1
v_call: TRBV10-3
clone_size: NA
j_call: TRBJ1-1
cdr3_aa: CAISETLGQGDTEAFF
cdr3_nt: TGTGCCATCAGTGAGACCCTCGGACAGGGTGACACTGAAGCTTTCTTT

d_call: NA
v_call: TRBV27
clone_size: few
j_call: TRBJ2-1
cdr3_aa: CASSFGGPYNEQFF
cdr3_nt: TGTGCCAGCAGTTTTGGGGGCCCCTACAATGAGCAGTTCTTC

d_call: NA
v_call: TRBV9
clone_size: NA
j_call: TRBJ1-2
cdr3_aa: CASSVVGATYGYTF
cdr3_nt: TGTGCCAGCAGCGTAGTAGGGGCGACCTATGGCTACACCTTC

d_call: NA
v_call: TRBV19
clone_size: few
j_call: TRBJ2-1
cdr3_aa: CASSGRRSDYNEQFF
cdr3_nt: TGTGCCAGTAGTGGTAGGAGAAGTGACTACAATGAGCAGTTCTTC

d_call: TRBD1
v_call: TRBV5-1
clone_size: NA
j_call: TRBJ2-7
cdr3_aa: CASSPEATRGEQYF
cdr3_nt: TGCGCCAGCAGCCCCGAGGCGACCAGGGGGGAGCAGTACTTC

d_call: TRBD1
v_call: TRBV11-2
clone_size: NA
j_call: TRBJ2-5
cdr3_aa: CASRPQGAGQETQYF
cdr3_nt: TGTGCCAGCAGACCTCAGGGGGCGGGCCAAGAGACCCAGTACTTC

d_call: TRBD1
v_call: TRBV7-2
clone_size: NA
j_call: TRBJ2-7
cdr3_aa: CASSLRTGIYEQYF
cdr3_nt: TGTGCCAGCAGCTTAAGGACAGGGATCTACGAGCAGTACTTC

d_call: TRBD2
v_call: TRBV3-1/TRBV3-2
clone_size: few
j_call: TRBJ2-1
cdr3_aa: CASSRGTSVNEQFF
cdr3_nt: TGTGCCAGCAGCCGTGGGACTAGCGTCAATGAGCAGTTCTTC

d_call: TRBD1
v_call: TRBV28
clone_size: NA
j_call: TRBJ1-4
cdr3_aa: CASSSGGANEKLFF
cdr3_nt: TGTGCCAGCAGTTCAGGGGGAGCTAATGAAAAACTGTTTTTT

d_call: TRBD1
v_call: TRBV6-2/TRBV6-3
clone_size: NA
j_call: TRBJ1-5
cdr3_aa: CASSRAGQENQPQHF
cdr3_nt: TGTGCCAGCAGTCGGGCGGGACAGGAGAATCAGCCCCAGCATTTT

d_call: NA
v_call: TRBV7-2
clone_size: NA
j_call: TRBJ1-1
cdr3_aa: CASSAEIQLGTEAFF
cdr3_nt: TGTGCCAGCAGCGCAGAAATACAACTAGGCACTGAAGCTTTCTTT

d_call: NA
v_call: TRBV28
clone_size: NA
j_call: TRBJ2-1
cdr3_aa: CASRPLSPYNEQFF
cdr3_nt: TGTGCCAGCAGACCACTCTCCCCTTACAATGAGCAGTTCTTC

d_call: NA
v_call: TRBV27
clone_size: few
j_call: TRBJ1-6
cdr3_aa: CASMGGGWYNSPLHF
cdr3_nt: TGTGCCAGCATGGGGGGGGGCTGGTATAATTCACCCCTCCACTTT

d_call: NA
v_call: TRBV11-2
clone_size: NA
j_call: TRBJ2-7
cdr3_aa: CASSLDFTGFAEQYF
cdr3_nt: TGTGCCAGCAGCTTAGACTTTACAGGGTTCGCCGAGCAGTACTTC

d_call: NA
v_call: TRBV28
clone_size: NA
j_call: TRBJ1-4
cdr3_aa: CASSPSTGENEKLFF
cdr3_nt: TGTGCCAGCAGCCCCTCCACCGGGGAGAATGAAAAACTGTTTTTT

d_call: NA
v_call: TRBV9
clone_size: NA
j_call: TRBJ1-6
cdr3_aa: CASSSVDKAPLHF
cdr3_nt: TGTGCCAGCAGCTCCGTGGACAAGGCACCCCTCCACTTT

d_call: NA
v_call: TRBV11-2
clone_size: NA
j_call: TRBJ2-7
cdr3_aa: CASSSGVGGAYEQYF
cdr3_nt: TGTGCCAGCAGCTCAGGGGTAGGGGGAGCCTACGAGCAGTACTTC

d_call: TRBD2
v_call: TRBV5-1
clone_size: NA
j_call: TRBJ2-4
cdr3_aa: CASSSNLAILTSGGNIQYF
cdr3_nt: TGCGCCAGCAGCTCGAACCTCGCGATCCTGACTAGCGGGGGAAACATTCAGTACTTC

d_call: TRBD1
v_call: TRBV5-1
clone_size: NA
j_call: TRBJ1-2
cdr3_aa: CASSPRDRDGYTF
cdr3_nt: TGCGCCAGCAGCCCGCGGGACAGGGATGGCTACACCTTC

d_call: NA
v_call: TRBV5-4
clone_size: NA
j_call: TRBJ2-5
cdr3_aa: CASSFAGGETQYF
cdr3_nt: TGTGCCAGCAGCTTTGCCGGGGGAGAGACCCAGTACTTC